These 2 T cell receptor beta chains came from one sample sequenced in a study of blood T cell repertoires in COVID-19. Profiling relied on immunoSEQ multiplex PCR, and the TCRdb table lists in-frame clones only, not all of them. The sample gives 300,000 to 400,000 clones, approximately 88% of which show up once; approximately 10% is in the top ten. Sequencing was done on a sample of peripheral blood. Source of these receptors: a man aged 25-40 years with COVID-19, enrolled during active disease.

The V gene is TRBV6-2 or TRBV6-3, the J gene TRBJ2-7; D uncertain. Germline V lookup: CDR1 MNHEY, CDR2 SVGEGT. The V end lost 6 bases, the J end lost 1 base, and 19 bases lay between the germline ends. The CDR3 has 16 amino acids. CDR3 sequence (DNA): TGTGCCAGCAGCTCCAGCGTAAGGATCCCGTCCTACGAGCAGTACTTC. It yields the protein CASSSSVRIPSYEQYF.

The chain employs TRBV28 and TRBJ1-4; D is undetermined. This CDR3 contains 14 residues. Germline CDR1 and CDR2: MDHEN and SYDVKM. Trimming shortened V by 3 bases and J by 7 bases, and 12 bases separated the two germline ends. CDR3 amino acids: CASSFPPSGEKLFF. CDR3 DNA: TGTGCCAGCAGTTTCCCCCCCTCGGGTGAAAAACTGTTTTTT.